This T cell receptor (beta chain) was sequenced during a study of T-cell reconstitution after alpha-beta-depleted transplantation in children. Unique molecular identifiers tagged the TCRbeta library. TCRdb analysed the PCR reads with MiXCR anew, one entry per CDR3 protein. The sample consists of about 590,000 distinct CDR3 sequences, over 10% of them appearing once. Germline V CDR1 and CDR2: DFQATT, SNEGSKA (reference sequence). Germline trimming cut 5 bases from V and 0 bases from J; bases unmatched to any gene: 6. CDR3 size: 14 residues. This clonotype showed up just a few times. This rearrangement joins TRBV20-1 to TRBJ2-7; 8 nucleotides line up with TRBD2. Here the sequenced sample was PBMCs, mostly from graft donor cells, taken 360 days after TCRalphabeta/CD19-depleted stem cell transplant. The TCR was taken from a male patient aged 10 to 17 who had a stem cell transplant for acute myeloid leukemia, so the T cells may come from the graft donor. The CDR3 nucleotides read TGCAGTGCTGAGCTAGCGGGCAACTCCTACGAGCAGTACTTC. It codes for CSAELAGNSYEQYF.